Shown below are 10 T cell receptor beta chains from a single sample sequenced in a study of cytomegalovirus exposure and HLA in healthy donors. Amplification used 60 Vbeta primers and 13 Jbeta primers. The repertoire was sequenced with immunoSEQ multiplex PCR; TCRdb's copy has only in-frame clones and lacks some. The table shows approximately 100,000 clones, with 60% to 75% occurring only once. Sequencing was performed on PBMCs. These TCRs come from a man aged 45-65 years in good health and CMV-seronegative.

In this sample, this clone turned up a few times. The junction and the germline gene differ at one end; a read error may be behind it. The rearrangement joins TRBV7-9 to TRBJ2-3; TRBD2 aligns across 8 bases. Germline V gives CDR1 SEHNR, CDR2 FQNEAQ (reference sequence). The CDR3 totals 16 residues. CDR3 DNA: TGTTCCAGCAGCTTAGGGCGGGGGGCTAGCACAGATACGCAGTATTTT. Its translation is CSSSLGRGASTDTQYF.

The rearrangement uses TRBV7-8 and TRBJ1-1; D is perhaps TRBD1 (6 bases). The CDR3 totals 17 residues. Germline values: CDR1 SGHVS, CDR2 FQNEAQ. V was clipped by 5 bases and J by 0 bases, with 19 bases between them. The CDR3 spells CASSPIVGQTLNTEAFF. The CDR3 DNA is TGTGCCAGCAGCCCCATCGTCGGACAGACCCTGAACACTGAAGCTTTCTTT.

In its sample, this clone was seen once. The rearrangement links TRBV7-9 to TRBJ2-4; D unclear. V lost 2 bases to trimming and J lost 0 bases, with 5 bases between them. CDR3 length: 14 amino acids. Germline V CDR1 and CDR2: SEHNR, FQNEAQ (reference sequence). The CDR3 spells CASSLLGAKNIQYF. Written as DNA, the CDR3 is TGTGCCAGCAGCTTACTAGGAGCCAAAAACATTCAGTACTTC.

This clone was picked up a small number of times. V and J are TRBV6-1 and TRBJ1-4; TRBD1 is a possible D gene (5 bases). From germline, CDR1 is MNHNS and CDR2 SASEGT. This CDR3 is built from 12 residues. Between the trimmed V and J ends, which lost 6 bases and 7 bases, there was a span of 9 bases. The DNA for the CDR3 is TGTGCCAGCAGGGCAGGGCGTGAAAAACTGTTTTTT. Protein sequence: CASRAGREKLFF.

A few counts support this clone. The chain joins TRBV5-1 to TRBJ2-7; 10 bases match TRBD2. This CDR3 has 15 residues. The J segment lost 5 bases and the V segment lost 4 bases, leaving 9 bases of the junction unmatched. Germline CDR1 and CDR2: SGHRS and YFSETQ. The CDR3 region has the DNA TGCGCCAGCAGCCCAAAGCGGGAGGGTCTCAACGAGCAGTACTTC. This codes for CASSPKREGLNEQYF.

The gene calls are TRBV6-5 and TRBJ1-5; 9 nucleotides match TRBD1. The junction had 1 base not matched to a gene; V was cut back by 5 bases and J by 2 bases. Germline loops: CDR1 MNHEY, CDR2 SVGAGI. CDR3 length equals 14 residues. The CDR3 reads CASSRDRGNQPQHF. In nucleotides, the CDR3 is TGTGCCAGCAGTAGGGACAGGGGCAATCAGCCCCAGCATTTT.

The chain has TRBV15 and TRBJ2-7; maybe TRBD2 (6 bases). The V gene lost 3 bases and the J gene lost 2 bases, with 14 bases spanning the gap. CDR1 is LNHNV, CDR2 YYDKDF, per germline (reference sequence). The CDR3 extends over 15 amino acids. The CDR3 nucleotides are TGTGCCACCAGCAGTCCCCTACGCGGGACCTACGAGCAGTACTTC. Residues: CATSSPLRGTYEQYF.

V usage is TRBV27 and J usage is TRBJ1-1; TRBD1 matches at 9 bases. Germline V gene sequence: CDR1 MNHEY, CDR2 SMNVEV (reference sequence). The CDR3 runs 15 residues. With 5 bases clipped from V and 11 bases from J, the junction kept 15 bases outside the gene matches. The CDR3 nucleotides are TGTGCCAGCAGTCAACCGGGACAGGGCCGAGTTGGTGCTTTCTTT. Its protein is CASSQPGQGRVGAFF.

This clone was counted a few times. The chain uses TRBV10-3 and TRBJ2-3, with D perhaps TRBD1 (5 bases). V lost 2 bases and J 5 bases, leaving 8 bases between the germline ends. In germline, CDR1 is ENHRY, CDR2 SYGVKD. The CDR3 is 13 amino acids. The CDR3 region is CAISEPQGDTQYF. In DNA form, the CDR3 reads TGTGCCATCAGTGAGCCCCAGGGAGATACGCAGTATTTT.

This chain connects TRBV29-1 to TRBJ1-2; 7 positions agree with TRBD1. Germline CDR1 is SQVTM and CDR2 is ANQGSEA. Trimming at V came to 5 bases and at J to 4 bases, leaving 10 bases not matched to a gene. The CDR3 is 14 residues long. The CDR3 loop is CSVRSPGTAYGYTF. DNA of the CDR3: TGCAGCGTTCGGTCCCCAGGGACAGCCTATGGCTACACCTTC.